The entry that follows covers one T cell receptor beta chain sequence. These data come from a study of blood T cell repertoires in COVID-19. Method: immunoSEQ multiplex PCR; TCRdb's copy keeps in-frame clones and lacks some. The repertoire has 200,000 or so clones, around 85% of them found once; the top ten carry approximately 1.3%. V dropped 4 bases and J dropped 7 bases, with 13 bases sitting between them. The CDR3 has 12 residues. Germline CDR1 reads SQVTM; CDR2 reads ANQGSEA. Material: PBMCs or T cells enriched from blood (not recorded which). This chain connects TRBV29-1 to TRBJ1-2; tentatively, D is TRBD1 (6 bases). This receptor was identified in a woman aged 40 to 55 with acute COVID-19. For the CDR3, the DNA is TGCAGCGTTGTCAGGGGCGGCGGTGGCTACACCTTC. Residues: CSVVRGGGGYTF. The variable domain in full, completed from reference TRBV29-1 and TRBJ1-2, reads SAVISQKPSRDICQRGTSLTIQCQVDSQVTMMFWYRQQPGQSLTLIATANQGSEATYESGFVIDKFPISRPNLTFSTLTVSNMSPEDSSIYLCSVVRGGGGYTFGSGTRLTVV.